These T cell receptor beta chains were read from a single sample in a study of human T cells and chemical hapten exposure. TCRdb reprocessed the RACE reads via MiXCR and lists one record per CDR3 protein. The sample has roughly 84,000 distinct CDR3 sequences, roughly a tenth seen once; the top ten hold less than 5%. The sample in question was whole blood, obtained in connection with sensitization to the hapten diphenylcyclopropenone (DPC). These receptors originate from a woman aged 50 to 60 with alopecia areata. Some clones in this sample may be carry-over from other donors' samples. The CDR3 runs from the conserved cysteine through the conserved F or W. A D gene is named only where the DNA matches it firmly. The size field is filled for only some rows; it gives once, few, many or a size class.

NA | TRBD2 | TRBJ2-7 | TRBV20-1 | TGCAGTGCTAGAGCGGGGGGAGCCAGAGGCTCTCCCTACGAGCAGTACTTC | CSARAGGARGSPYEQYF
many | TRBD1 | TRBJ2-7 | TRBV12-3/TRBV12-4 | TGTGCCAGCAGTTTAATGGACAGGGGCCACGAGCAGTACTTC | CASSLMDRGHEQYF
many | NA | TRBJ2-7 | TRBV7-6 | TGTGCCAGCAGCTTAGGGGACGCCTCCTACGAGCAGTACTTC | CASSLGDASYEQYF
many | TRBD2 | TRBJ2-1 | TRBV29-1 | TGCAGCGTTGTAGGCCTAGCGGGAGGTGTGAATGTTGAGCAGTTCTTC | CSVVGLAGGVNVEQFF
few | NA | TRBJ2-3 | TRBV29-1 | TGCAGCGTTCTCCGGGGGCTAGCGAACACAGATACGCAGTATTTT | CSVLRGLANTDTQYF
few | NA | TRBJ2-1 | TRBV3-1 | TGTGCCAGCAGCCAAGCAACGTACAATGAGCAGTTCTTC | CASSQATYNEQFF
many | NA | TRBJ1-2 | TRBV7-9 | TGTGCCAGCAGCTTTCGTGGTGGCTACACCTTC | CASSFRGGYTF
many | NA | TRBJ1-2 | TRBV6-1 | TGTGCCAGCAGTGAATCGTCCCGCTATGGCTACACCTTC | CASSESSRYGYTF
many | NA | TRBJ2-5 | TRBV7-2 | TGTGCCAGCAGCTTATATAACAGTCTCCAAGAGACCCAGTACTTC | CASSLYNSLQETQYF
many | TRBD2 | TRBJ2-5 | TRBV5-4 | TGTGCCAGCAGCCGGGAGTTTTTCCCGGGACTAGCGGGAGGGCCTGGCCAAGAGACCCAGTACTTC | CASSREFFPGLAGGPGQETQYF
few | NA | TRBJ1-6 | TRBV27 | TGTGCCAGCAGTTTATACCCGATTTCACCCCTCCACTTT | CASSLYPISPLHF
NA | TRBD1 | TRBJ1-1 | TRBV6-5 | TGTGCCAGCAGCGGGGGGACAGGGAAAACTGAAGCTTTCTTT | CASSGGTGKTEAFF
NA | TRBD2 | TRBJ2-7 | TRBV12-3/TRBV12-4 | TGTGCCAGCAGTTTTCGCGGGAGGGCCCCGCAGCAGTACTTC | CASSFRGRAPQQYF
NA | TRBD1 | TRBJ2-5 | TRBV20-1 | TGCAGTGCTAGCGGGGACAGGGTAGAGACCCAGTACTTC | CSASGDRVETQYF
many | TRBD2 | TRBJ2-1 | TRBV20-1 | TGCAGTGCTAAGGGGACTAGCGGGACCTTGTACAATGAGCAGTTCTTC | CSAKGTSGTLYNEQFF
few | TRBD2 | TRBJ2-7 | TRBV6-2/TRBV6-3 | TGTGCCAGCAGTTACGTGGGAGGGCCCCACGAGCAGTACTTC | CASSYVGGPHEQYF
few | NA | TRBJ2-3 | TRBV7-7 | TGTGCCAGCAGCCCGGGGACTCCTAGCACAGATACGCAGTATTTT | CASSPGTPSTDTQYF
many | TRBD2 | TRBJ2-3 | TRBV7-8 | TGTGCCAGCAGCTTAGAAGGCGCTAGCGGGTTCACTAGCACAGATACGCAGTATTTT | CASSLEGASGFTSTDTQYF
NA | NA | TRBJ2-7 | TRBV29-1 | TGCAGCGTGGAAGACAGGCCCTTCTCCTACGAGCAGTACTTC | CSVEDRPFSYEQYF
NA | TRBD1 | TRBJ2-7 | TRBV6-5 | TGTGCCAGCAGTTACGACAGGGGGAGAACCTACGAGCAGTACTTC | CASSYDRGRTYEQYF
many | TRBD1 | TRBJ1-1 | TRBV30 | TGTGCCTGGCTCGTACAGGGGAGAGAAGCTTTCTTT | CAWLVQGREAFF
few | TRBD2 | TRBJ2-5 | TRBV20-1 | TGCAGTGCTAGAGGGGCAGCGGGAGGGCCCGAGACCCAGTACTTC | CSARGAAGGPETQYF
NA | TRBD2 | TRBJ2-5 | TRBV19 | TGTGCCAGTAACCCCGCCGGGGGGACCGAGACCCAGTACTTC | CASNPAGGTETQYF
NA | NA | TRBJ2-1 | TRBV7-2 | TGTGCCAGCAGCTTAGAGGGCGTAGGCTACAATGAGCAGTTCTTC | CASSLEGVGYNEQFF
many | TRBD1 | TRBJ1-1 | TRBV20-1 | TGCAGTGCTTGGACAGGAAAGCTCATGAACACTGAAGCTTTCTTT | CSAWTGKLMNTEAFF
few | NA | TRBJ2-1 | TRBV5-1 | TGCGCCAGCAGCTTGGGGGCAGGGGAGCAGTTCTTC | CASSLGAGEQFF
many | NA | TRBJ1-1 | TRBV6-5 | TGTGCCAGCAGTTACGGACACTGGAACACTGAAGCTTTCTTT | CASSYGHWNTEAFF
NA | NA | TRBJ2-1 | TRBV28 | TGTGCCAGCAGTTTGGGGCAGGTCAATGAGCAGTTCTTC | CASSLGQVNEQFF
many | NA | TRBJ2-1 | TRBV7-8 | TGTGCCAGCAGCCCGACTGACAATGAGCAGTTCTTC | CASSPTDNEQFF
few | TRBD1 | TRBJ1-4 | TRBV14 | TGTGCCAGCAGCCAAGCCCTAAAAAACAGGGGTAGATTTGGAAAACTGTTTTTT | CASSQALKNRGRFGKLFF
NA | TRBD2 | TRBJ2-7 | TRBV4-3 | TGCGCCAGCAGCCAGGGACTAGCGTCCGAGCAGTACTTC | CASSQGLASEQYF
NA | NA | TRBJ2-7 | TRBV28 | TGTGCCAGCAGCCAACAGCTGCCCCGGCAGTACTTC | CASSQQLPRQYF
few | NA | TRBJ2-3 | TRBV7-2 | TGTGCCAGCAGTCAACAGGGAGGAGATACGCAGTATTTT | CASSQQGGDTQYF
many | TRBD1 | TRBJ1-4 | TRBV18 | TGTGCCAGCTCACCACCGATCCTTTCGGGACAGGGGGTAAAACTGTTTTTT | CASSPPILSGQGVKLFF
many | TRBD2 | TRBJ2-3 | TRBV6-4 | TGTGCCAGCAGTGACTCTCTAGCGGGAGGTCCAGATACGCAGTATTTT | CASSDSLAGGPDTQYF
few | TRBD2 | TRBJ2-5 | TRBV14 | TGTGCCAGCAGCCAACCCCGAGGACTAGCCCAACTGAAAGAGACCCAGTACTTC | CASSQPRGLAQLKETQYF
many | TRBD1 | TRBJ2-2 | TRBV6-2/TRBV6-3 | TGTGCCAGCAGCTATGACAGGGGTCGACGGGTCACCGGGGAGCTGTTTTTT | CASSYDRGRRVTGELFF
once | TRBD1 | TRBJ2-2 | TRBV19 | TGTGCCAGTAGTACAGGGACAGGGAGAGCCGGGGAGCTGTTTTTT | CASSTGTGRAGELFF
few | NA | TRBJ1-2 | TRBV6-6 | TGTGCCAGCAGTTACAAAGGCGGAGACTATGGCTACACCTTC | CASSYKGGDYGYTF
few | TRBD2 | TRBJ2-5 | TRBV7-6 | TGTGCCAGCAGGGCCGGGACTAGCGGGCTAGAGACCCAGTACTTC | CASRAGTSGLETQYF
many | NA | TRBJ2-5 | TRBV3-1 | TGTGCCAGCAGCCAACTCGGGAGACAGGAGACCCAGTACTTC | CASSQLGRQETQYF